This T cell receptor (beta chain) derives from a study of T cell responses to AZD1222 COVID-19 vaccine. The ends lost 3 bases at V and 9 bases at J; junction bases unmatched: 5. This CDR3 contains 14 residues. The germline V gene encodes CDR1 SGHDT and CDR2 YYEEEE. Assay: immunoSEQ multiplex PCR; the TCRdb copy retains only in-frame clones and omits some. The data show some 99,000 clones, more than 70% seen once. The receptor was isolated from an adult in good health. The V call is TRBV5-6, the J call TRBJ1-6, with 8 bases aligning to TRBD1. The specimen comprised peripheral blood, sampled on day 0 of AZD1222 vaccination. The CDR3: CASSSDREPSPLHF. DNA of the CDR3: TGTGCCAGCAGCTCGGACAGGGAGCCTTCACCCCTCCACTTT.